Shown below are 9 T cell receptor beta chains from a single sample sequenced in a study of blood T cell repertoires in COVID-19. TCRdb's copy holds only in-frame clones and misses some; the assay was immunoSEQ multiplex PCR. The repertoire holds about 47,000 clones, with approximately 86% as singletons. The sample taken for sequencing was peripheral blood. These TCRs come from a man between 45 and 60 years old with active COVID-19.

The genes are TRBV18 and TRBJ2-7, with TRBD2 as a possible D gene (5 bases). V shed 3 bases and J shed 4 bases, with 13 bases lying between them. CDR1 and CDR2 (germline): KGHSH, LQKENI. This CDR3 contains 14 residues. CDR3 amino acids: CASSPRGTLYEQYV. CDR3 nucleotides: TGTGCCAGCTCACCTCGGGGAACCCTTTACGAGCAGTACGTC.

Here the CDR3 reads CASSLAQYTGELFF. The DNA of the CDR3 is TGTGCCAGCAGCTTAGCACAGTACACCGGGGAGCTGTTTTTT. The chain joins TRBV5-8 to TRBJ2-2; no definite D call. CDR1 SGHTS and CDR2 YDEGEE come from the germline V gene. The CDR3 contains 14 residues. V was pared by 2 bases and J by 3 bases, with 8 bases between.

Only one count was recorded for this clone. The chain employs TRBV6-5 and TRBJ1-4; TRBD1 matches 10 bases. The V and J ends lost 6 bases and 5 bases, in that order; junction bases with no gene match: 3. This CDR3 has 14 amino acids. The V gene's germline CDR1 is MNHEY and CDR2 SVGAGI. The CDR3 DNA follows: TGTGCCAGCAGAGACAGGGGGCAGAATGAAAAACTGTTTTTT. It yields the protein CASRDRGQNEKLFF.

Comments on this clone: This specimen includes other DNA sequences encoding the same CDR3. The CDR3 DNA reads TGTGCCAGCTCACCTCGAGGGACAGATACGCAGTATTTT. Its translation: CASSPRGTDTQYF. The rearrangement links TRBV18 to TRBJ2-3, with D possibly being TRBD2 (5 bases). Trimming cost V 3 bases and J 3 bases, with 7 bases left between them. Germline V lookup: CDR1 KGHSH, CDR2 LQKENI. The CDR3 covers 13 residues.

The gene calls are TRBV7-2 and TRBJ1-3; D unclear. The germline gives CDR1 SGHTA, CDR2 FQGNSA. The CDR3 has 15 residues. V shed 5 bases and J shed 4 bases, with 15 bases lying between them. CDR3 loop: CASSRQASSGNTIYF. For the CDR3, the DNA is TGTGCCAGCAGCCGTCAAGCGTCGAGCGGAAACACCATATATTTT.

The genes are TRBV27 and TRBJ2-1; no reliable D call. CDR3 length: 13 residues. The V gene lost 7 bases and the J gene lost 0 bases, with 7 bases spanning the gap. CDR1 and CDR2 from the germline V gene are MNHEY and SMNVEV (reference sequence). The CDR3 DNA reads as TGTGCCAGCAAGAGGAGCTCCTACAATGAGCAGTTCTTC. Residues: CASKRSSYNEQFF.

The genes are TRBV29-1 and TRBJ2-7, with D possibly being TRBD2 (5 bases). With 5 bases removed from V and 2 bases from J, the gap between germline ends came to 16 bases. In germline, CDR1 is SQVTM, CDR2 ANQGSEA. This CDR3 has 14 amino acids. The CDR3 DNA reads TGCAGCGTTCAACACTCCGGGATCGCCTACGAGCAGTACTTC. It specifies CSVQHSGIAYEQYF.

V is TRBV10-3 and J is TRBJ2-1; 8 nucleotides match TRBD2. Germline V gene data show CDR1 as ENHRY and CDR2 as SYGVKD. The CDR3 covers 15 residues. The V segment lost 4 bases and the J segment 10 bases; nucleotides outside the gene matches: 12. The CDR3 region has the DNA TGTGCCATCAGTGGAGGATCGGCGGGAGGCCGAGAGCAGTTCTTC. Its protein is CAISGGSAGGREQFF.

The V call is TRBV14, the J call TRBJ2-5, with a tentative D call TRBD2 (8 bases). V was shortened by 3 bases and J by 4 bases, with 15 bases between the two germline ends. The germline V gene has CDR1 SGHDN and CDR2 FVKESK. This CDR3 is built from 15 residues. The CDR3 region has the DNA TGTGCCAGCAGCCACGGGACTAGGGGGCTAGAGACCCAGTACTTC. Its protein product is CASSHGTRGLETQYF. Drawing the rest from reference TRBV14 and TRBJ2-5, the complete variable domain is EAGVTQFPSHSVIEKGQTVTLRCDPISGHDNLYWYRRVMGKEIKFLLHFVKESKQDESGMPNNRFLAERTGGTYSTLKVQPAELEDSGVYFCASSHGTRGLETQYFGPGTRLLVL.